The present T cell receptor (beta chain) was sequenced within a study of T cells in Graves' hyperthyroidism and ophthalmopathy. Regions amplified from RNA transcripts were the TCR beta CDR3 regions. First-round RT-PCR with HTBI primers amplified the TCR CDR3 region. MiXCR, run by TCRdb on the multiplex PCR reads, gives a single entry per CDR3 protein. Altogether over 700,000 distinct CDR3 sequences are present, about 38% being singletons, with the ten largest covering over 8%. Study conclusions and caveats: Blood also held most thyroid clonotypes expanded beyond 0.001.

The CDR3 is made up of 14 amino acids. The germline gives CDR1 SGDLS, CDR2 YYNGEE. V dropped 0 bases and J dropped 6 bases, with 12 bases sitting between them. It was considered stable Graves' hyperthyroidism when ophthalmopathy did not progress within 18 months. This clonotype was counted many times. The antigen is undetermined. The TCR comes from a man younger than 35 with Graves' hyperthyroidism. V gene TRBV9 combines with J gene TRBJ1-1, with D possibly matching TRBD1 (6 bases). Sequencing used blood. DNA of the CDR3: TGTGCCAGCAGCGTAGTCCCAGGGGAGGCTGAAGCTTTCTTT. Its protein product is CASSVVPGEAEAFF.